Sequencing of this TCR beta chain was carried out in a study of CD8 T cells in Susac syndrome. Random hexamers were used to reverse transcribe 0.5 to 1 ug of RNA. TCRdb called the immunoSEQ multiplex PCR reads again in MiXCR, with one record for every CDR3 protein. The sample yields tens of thousands of distinct CDR3 sequences, 85% to 95% seen once. The CDR3 runs to 12 residues. Germline CDR1 and CDR2: SQVTM and ANQGSEA. Trimming removed 3 bases from V and 2 bases from J, with 6 bases in between. The clonotype was recovered from a human donor with Susac syndrome. The rearrangement uses TRBV29-1 and TRBJ2-3; D remains ambiguous. Specimen: CD4+ T cells from PBMCs. The CDR3 sequence is CSVDFSTDTQYF. The CDR3 DNA sequence: TGCAGCGTTGACTTCTCCACAGATACGCAGTATTTT.